Listed below are T cell receptor beta chains from one sample, sequenced in a study of persistence of HIV-infected CD4 T cells. Repertoires were generated with immunoSEQ multiplex PCR, while TCRdb's copy carries only in-frame clones and drops some. The repertoire holds about 64,000 clones, with 65% to 75% as singletons. Antigens of these TCRs are unknown. The material was CD4+ T cells sorted from PBMCs after approximately 20-hour stimulation, obtained from a patient who received antiretroviral therapy. These receptors were collected from an adult man with HIV who was CMV-seropositive. Both conserved end residues are part of each CDR3. Each record gives: J gene, D gene, V gene, clone size, CDR3 protein, CDR3 DNA. D genes are given only for firm matches. Not every row has a clone size; where given, it reads once, few, many or a size class.

J gene: TRBJ2-1; D gene: .; V gene: TRBV18; clone size: .; CDR3 protein: CASSPGSGDEQFF; CDR3 DNA: TGTGCCAGCTCACCAGGTAGTGGGGATGAGCAGTTCTTC
J gene: TRBJ2-7; D gene: .; V gene: TRBV3-1/TRBV3-2; clone size: .; CDR3 protein: CASSPPTSYEQYF; CDR3 DNA: TGTGCCAGCAGCCCCCCCACCTCCTACGAGCAGTACTTC
J gene: TRBJ1-2; D gene: .; V gene: TRBV27; clone size: .; CDR3 protein: CARVTRTGLWSYTF; CDR3 DNA: TGTGCCAGGGTTACGAGGACGGGATTATGGAGCTACACCTTC
J gene: TRBJ2-7; D gene: .; V gene: TRBV7-9; clone size: .; CDR3 protein: CASSPPAGEQYF; CDR3 DNA: TGTGCCAGCAGCCCCCCAGCCGGTGAGCAGTACTTC
J gene: TRBJ2-7; D gene: TRBD2; V gene: TRBV7-3; clone size: .; CDR3 protein: CASTRRLASYEQYF; CDR3 DNA: TGTGCCAGCACCCGACGACTAGCGTCCTACGAGCAGTACTTC
J gene: TRBJ2-3; D gene: .; V gene: TRBV24-1; clone size: .; CDR3 protein: CATSDLGGASTDTQYF; CDR3 DNA: TGTGCCACCAGTGATTTGGGGGGTGCTAGCACAGATACGCAGTATTTT
J gene: TRBJ1-5; D gene: TRBD1; V gene: TRBV7-3; clone size: .; CDR3 protein: CASSPIQGAGNQPQHF; CDR3 DNA: TGTGCCAGCAGCCCGATACAGGGGGCAGGCAATCAGCCCCAGCATTTT
J gene: TRBJ1-1; D gene: .; V gene: TRBV7-9; clone size: .; CDR3 protein: CASRHLGSTEAFF; CDR3 DNA: TGTGCCAGCAGGCATTTAGGGAGCACTGAAGCTTTCTTT
J gene: TRBJ2-3; D gene: TRBD2; V gene: TRBV18; clone size: .; CDR3 protein: CASSPQISGGAADTQYF; CDR3 DNA: TGTGCCAGCTCACCACAGATAAGCGGGGGGGCAGCAGATACGCAGTATTTT
J gene: TRBJ2-3; D gene: TRBD2; V gene: TRBV7-9; clone size: .; CDR3 protein: CASSSPGLAGESTDTQYF; CDR3 DNA: TGTGCCAGCAGCTCCCCGGGACTAGCGGGGGAAAGCACAGATACGCAGTATTTT
J gene: TRBJ1-6; D gene: .; V gene: TRBV6-5; clone size: .; CDR3 protein: CASSQQYSPLHF; CDR3 DNA: TGTGCCAGCAGTCAACAGTATTCACCCCTCCACTTT
J gene: TRBJ1-1; D gene: .; V gene: TRBV6-6; clone size: medium-sized; CDR3 protein: CASSYLIREAFF; CDR3 DNA: TGTGCCAGCAGTTACCTCATCAGGGAAGCTTTCTTT
J gene: TRBJ2-1; D gene: TRBD1; V gene: TRBV6-5; clone size: .; CDR3 protein: CASSYVDRAHEQFF; CDR3 DNA: TGTGCCAGCAGTTACGTCGACAGGGCCCATGAGCAGTTCTTC
J gene: TRBJ1-5; D gene: .; V gene: TRBV5-8; clone size: few; CDR3 protein: CASSLEVGTQNQPQHF; CDR3 DNA: TGTGCCAGCAGCTTGGAGGTCGGGACACAAAATCAGCCCCAGCATTTT
J gene: TRBJ1-1; D gene: TRBD1; V gene: TRBV28; clone size: .; CDR3 protein: CASSSGTGLSTEAFF; CDR3 DNA: TGTGCCAGCAGTTCCGGGACAGGGTTGTCCACTGAAGCTTTCTTT
J gene: TRBJ1-4; D gene: .; V gene: TRBV2; clone size: .; CDR3 protein: CASTQDGRGEKLFF; CDR3 DNA: TGTGCCAGCACCCAGGACGGACGGGGTGAAAAACTGTTTTTT
J gene: TRBJ2-5; D gene: .; V gene: TRBV5-4; clone size: .; CDR3 protein: CASSLAPGAETQYF; CDR3 DNA: TGTGCCAGCAGCTTGGCTCCAGGGGCAGAGACCCAGTACTTC
J gene: TRBJ2-7; D gene: TRBD2; V gene: TRBV7-9; clone size: .; CDR3 protein: CASSLGLAGVYEQYF; CDR3 DNA: TGTGCCAGCAGTCTGGGTTTAGCGGGGGTCTACGAGCAGTACTTC
J gene: TRBJ2-1; D gene: .; V gene: TRBV5-1; clone size: .; CDR3 protein: CASSSIRANNEQFF; CDR3 DNA: TGCGCCAGCAGCTCCATCAGGGCTAACAATGAGCAGTTCTTC
J gene: TRBJ1-1; D gene: .; V gene: TRBV6-1; clone size: few; CDR3 protein: CASSESGNTEAFF; CDR3 DNA: TGTGCCAGCAGTGAATCGGGGAACACTGAAGCTTTCTTT
J gene: TRBJ2-7; D gene: .; V gene: TRBV5-1; clone size: few; CDR3 protein: CASSLAGVNYEQYF; CDR3 DNA: TGCGCCAGCAGCTTGGCAGGGGTCAACTACGAGCAGTACTTC
J gene: TRBJ1-5; D gene: .; V gene: TRBV3-1/TRBV3-2; clone size: .; CDR3 protein: CASSQEYVGGTAGANQPQHF; CDR3 DNA: TGTGCCAGCAGCCAAGAATACGTCGGGGGAACGGCGGGCGCCAATCAGCCCCAGCATTTT
J gene: TRBJ1-1; D gene: TRBD1; V gene: TRBV5-4; clone size: .; CDR3 protein: CASSLEQGALNTEAFF; CDR3 DNA: TGTGCCAGCAGCTTGGAACAGGGGGCTCTGAACACTGAAGCTTTCTTT
J gene: TRBJ2-3; D gene: TRBD2; V gene: TRBV4-1; clone size: .; CDR3 protein: CASSQEGGRGGTDTQYF; CDR3 DNA: TGCGCCAGCAGCCAAGAGGGGGGGAGAGGGGGCACAGATACGCAGTATTTT
J gene: TRBJ1-3; D gene: .; V gene: TRBV12-3/TRBV12-4; clone size: few; CDR3 protein: CASTLGMDTIYF; CDR3 DNA: TGTGCCAGCACTCTAGGAATGGACACCATATATTTT
J gene: TRBJ1-2; D gene: .; V gene: TRBV7-9; clone size: .; CDR3 protein: CASSLTGVGGYTF; CDR3 DNA: TGTGCCAGCAGCTTAACCGGTGTCGGTGGCTACACCTTC
J gene: TRBJ2-1; D gene: TRBD2; V gene: TRBV7-2; clone size: .; CDR3 protein: CASSPHGGGNYNEQFF; CDR3 DNA: TGTGCCAGCAGCCCCCACGGCGGGGGGAACTACAATGAGCAGTTCTTC
J gene: TRBJ2-5; D gene: .; V gene: TRBV9; clone size: .; CDR3 protein: CASSSQETQYF; CDR3 DNA: TGTGCCAGCAGCTCACAAGAGACCCAGTACTTC
J gene: TRBJ2-1; D gene: .; V gene: TRBV10-3; clone size: .; CDR3 protein: CAISESWRQFF; CDR3 DNA: TGTGCCATCAGTGAGTCCTGGAGGCAGTTCTTC
J gene: TRBJ1-5; D gene: .; V gene: TRBV21-1; clone size: .; CDR3 protein: CASSKARGGGSQPQHF; CDR3 DNA: TGTGCCAGCAGCAAAGCCAGGGGGGGCGGTAGTCAGCCCCAGCATTTT
J gene: TRBJ1-2; D gene: .; V gene: TRBV28; clone size: .; CDR3 protein: CASSPPGGGEGYGYTF; CDR3 DNA: TGTGCCAGCAGTCCCCCCGGGGGGGGTGAAGGCTATGGCTACACCTTC
J gene: TRBJ2-7; D gene: .; V gene: TRBV14; clone size: few; CDR3 protein: CASAWGPSSYEQYF; CDR3 DNA: TGTGCCTCTGCCTGGGGGCCCAGCTCCTACGAGCAGTACTTC
J gene: TRBJ1-6; D gene: .; V gene: TRBV6-5; clone size: .; CDR3 protein: CAAGPRGMNNSPLHF; CDR3 DNA: TGTGCCGCCGGGCCTCGAGGGATGAATAATTCACCCCTCCACTTT
J gene: TRBJ2-3; D gene: .; V gene: TRBV12-3/TRBV12-4; clone size: .; CDR3 protein: CASSLGDRLTQYF; CDR3 DNA: TGTGCCAGCAGTTTAGGGGACCGTCTTACGCAGTATTTT
J gene: TRBJ2-3; D gene: .; V gene: TRBV9; clone size: .; CDR3 protein: CASTFGLATDTQYF; CDR3 DNA: TGTGCCAGCACCTTCGGCCTAGCCACAGATACGCAGTATTTT
J gene: TRBJ1-1; D gene: TRBD1; V gene: TRBV7-2; clone size: .; CDR3 protein: CASSANRDRDTEAFF; CDR3 DNA: TGTGCCAGCAGCGCTAACCGGGACAGAGACACTGAAGCTTTCTTT
J gene: TRBJ2-1; D gene: .; V gene: TRBV18; clone size: .; CDR3 protein: CASSLLGSSYNEQFF; CDR3 DNA: TGTGCCAGCTCTCTCTTAGGGAGCTCCTACAATGAGCAGTTCTTC
J gene: TRBJ1-4; D gene: .; V gene: TRBV6-5; clone size: .; CDR3 protein: CASSYSPRATNEKLFF; CDR3 DNA: TGTGCCAGCAGTTATTCCCCAAGGGCAACTAATGAAAAACTGTTTTTT
J gene: TRBJ2-3; D gene: TRBD1; V gene: TRBV5-1; clone size: .; CDR3 protein: CASSLQGATADTQYF; CDR3 DNA: TGCGCCAGCAGCTTGCAGGGGGCGACGGCAGATACGCAGTATTTT
J gene: TRBJ1-4; D gene: .; V gene: TRBV5-1; clone size: .; CDR3 protein: CASSFSGSGAPNEKLFF; CDR3 DNA: TGCGCCAGCAGCTTTTCGGGTTCGGGGGCCCCTAATGAAAAACTGTTTTTT
J gene: TRBJ1-6; D gene: .; V gene: TRBV7-9; clone size: .; CDR3 protein: CASSSGDSYNSPLHF; CDR3 DNA: TGTGCCAGCAGCTCAGGGGACTCCTATAATTCACCCCTCCACTTT
J gene: TRBJ1-2; D gene: TRBD1; V gene: TRBV15; clone size: .; CDR3 protein: CATSRSGQGIYGYTF; CDR3 DNA: TGTGCCACCAGCAGATCCGGACAGGGGATTTATGGCTACACCTTC
J gene: TRBJ2-7; D gene: TRBD2; V gene: TRBV2; clone size: .; CDR3 protein: CASSERAGLAPQYEQYF; CDR3 DNA: TGTGCCAGCAGTGAGAGAGCGGGACTTGCCCCCCAATACGAGCAGTACTTC
J gene: TRBJ1-2; D gene: .; V gene: TRBV15; clone size: .; CDR3 protein: CATSIKVRGYGYTF; CDR3 DNA: TGTGCCACCAGCATCAAGGTTCGGGGCTATGGCTACACCTTC
J gene: TRBJ1-6; D gene: .; V gene: TRBV19; clone size: few; CDR3 protein: CASSAGRAGSPLHF; CDR3 DNA: TGTGCCAGTAGTGCGGGCCGGGCGGGTTCACCCCTCCACTTT